Listed below are T cell receptor beta chains from one sample, sequenced in a study of STAT5B mutations in CD4+ large granular lymphocyte leukemia. The protocol was immunoSEQ multiplex PCR, while the TCRdb copy is restricted to in-frame clones and leaves out a portion. Among tens of thousands of clones, 76% were seen once, and the ten largest hold 7.1%. Sequencing was done on a sample of CD4+ T cells from blood buffy coats. The receptors shown here come from a human donor in good health. CDR3s include the opening cysteine and the closing phenylalanine or tryptophan. D genes are given only for firm matches. Expanded clones are given a class, and other clones once, few, many or no size at all.

cdr3_aa cdr3_nt v_call d_call clone_size j_call
CSVEDYGFEQYF TGCAGCGTTGAAGATTACGGATTCGAGCAGTACTTC TRBV29-1 - - TRBJ2-7
CAISESTGTNTEAFF TGTGCCATCAGTGAGTCGACTGGTACGAACACTGAAGCTTTCTTT TRBV10-3 - - TRBJ1-1
CASRVLQEPYEQYF TGCGCCAGCAGGGTTTTACAGGAACCCTACGAGCAGTACTTC TRBV5-1 - - TRBJ2-7
CASRGTGELFF TGTGCCAGCCGGGGCACCGGGGAGCTGTTTTTT TRBV7-6 - - TRBJ2-2
CASSGGVGLAVYEQYF TGTGCCAGCAGCGGGGGTGTAGGACTAGCGGTTTACGAGCAGTACTTC TRBV5-8 TRBD2 - TRBJ2-7
CASTGTGVLNEKLFF TGTGCCAGCACCGGGACAGGTGTTCTAAATGAAAAACTGTTTTTT TRBV2 TRBD1 - TRBJ1-4
CASSLGQRETQYF TGTGCCAGCAGCTTAGGCCAACGAGAGACCCAGTACTTC TRBV11-3 - - TRBJ2-5
CASSLGGGWVAEAFF TGCGCCAGCAGCTTGGGCGGGGGCTGGGTCGCTGAAGCTTTCTTT TRBV5-1 - - TRBJ1-1
CASSQVGTGRHNQPQHF TGCGCCAGCAGCCAAGTTGGAACCGGACGGCACAATCAGCCCCAGCATTTT TRBV4-1 - - TRBJ1-5
CASTVSGTEAFF TGTGCCAGCACCGTTTCGGGCACTGAAGCTTTCTTT TRBV2 - few TRBJ1-1
CASSSALYYGYTF TGTGCCAGCAGCTCCGCGCTATACTATGGCTACACCTTC TRBV11-2 - - TRBJ1-2
CASSFWEGGSSYNEQFF TGTGCCAGCAGCTTCTGGGAGGGGGGGAGCTCCTACAATGAGCAGTTCTTC TRBV7-9 - - TRBJ2-1
CASSTQGQPQHF TGTGCCAGCTCAACGCAGGGTCAGCCCCAGCATTTT TRBV18 - - TRBJ1-5
CATSRVSGQAFGQPQHF TGTGCCACCAGCAGAGTTTCGGGACAGGCTTTCGGTCAGCCCCAGCATTTT TRBV15 TRBD1 - TRBJ1-5
CASSTRTSGTSYNEQFF TGTGCCAGCAGCACAAGGACTAGCGGGACCAGTTACAATGAGCAGTTCTTC TRBV9 TRBD2 - TRBJ2-1
CASSKTLAGGFNEQYF TGCGCCAGCAGCAAGACTCTAGCGGGGGGTTTTAACGAGCAGTACTTC TRBV4-3 TRBD2 - TRBJ2-7
CASSWGQSYEQYF TGTGCCAGCAGCTGGGGACAATCGTACGAGCAGTACTTC TRBV14 - - TRBJ2-7
CASSLRGSGNTIYF TGTGCCAGCAGCTTAAGGGGTTCTGGAAACACCATATATTTT TRBV7-2 - - TRBJ1-3
CASSGTGAYEQYF TGTGCCAGCAGTGGGACAGGGGCCTACGAGCAGTACTTC TRBV2 TRBD1 - TRBJ2-7
CASRNPQGFPHGYTF TGTGCCAGTAGAAATCCGCAAGGTTTTCCTCATGGCTACACCTTC TRBV19 - - TRBJ1-2
CASSTENGRYGYTF TGTGCCAGCTCCACCGAGAACGGACGGTATGGCTACACCTTC TRBV18 - - TRBJ1-2
CASNQRAGGPYEQFF TGTGCCAGTAACCAGCGGGCGGGAGGGCCCTATGAGCAGTTCTTC TRBV11-2 TRBD2 - TRBJ2-1
CASSESGQGLHVLSRTDTQYF TGTGCCAGCAGCGAATCCGGACAGGGATTACATGTCCTGAGTCGAACAGATACGCAGTATTTT TRBV21-1 - - TRBJ2-3
CASSPGGAGGYTF TGTGCCAGCTCACCAGGCGGAGCGGGCGGCTACACCTTC TRBV18 - few TRBJ1-2
CASSRYEQYF TGTGCCAGCAGTAGATACGAGCAGTACTTC TRBV2 - - TRBJ2-7
CASRILDGSNYGYTF TGTGCCAGCAGGATTCTGGACGGTTCTAACTATGGCTACACCTTC TRBV27 - - TRBJ1-2
CASSRGGPSYEQYF TGTGCCAGCAGCCGAGGAGGTCCCTCCTACGAGCAGTACTTC TRBV7-2 - - TRBJ2-7
CASSFLPGQGGEKLFF TGTGCCAGCAGCTTCTTACCGGGACAGGGTGGTGAAAAACTGTTTTTT TRBV5-4 TRBD1 - TRBJ1-4
CATSPRGGIKNRNQPQHF TGTGCCACCAGCCCCCGGGGGGGGATCAAGAATCGCAATCAGCCCCAGCATTTT TRBV15 - - TRBJ1-5
CASTPDYGGRPYNEQFF TGTGCCAGTACCCCCGACTACGGAGGGAGGCCCTACAATGAGCAGTTCTTC TRBV19 - - TRBJ2-1
CASSPLPGDNTDTQYF TGTGCCAGCTCACCACTCCCGGGGGACAACACAGATACGCAGTATTTT TRBV18 - - TRBJ2-3
CSGYRDRVNTEAFF TGCAGCGGATACCGGGACAGGGTGAACACTGAAGCTTTCTTT TRBV29-1 TRBD1 few TRBJ1-1
CASSGRLAGGTGELFF TGTGCCAGCAGCGGCCGACTAGCGGGAGGAACCGGGGAGCTGTTTTTT TRBV4-2 TRBD2 once TRBJ2-2
CASRRAISGANVLTF TGTGCCAGCAGACGAGCCATTTCTGGGGCCAACGTCCTGACTTTC TRBV5-4 - - TRBJ2-6
CASSPRQGAFGANVLTF TGTGCCAGCAGCCCCCGACAGGGGGCTTTTGGGGCCAACGTCCTGACTTTC TRBV5-4 TRBD1 - TRBJ2-6
CASSATGGRPETQYF TGTGCCAGCAGCGCAACGGGGGGCCGGCCGGAGACCCAGTACTTC TRBV9 - - TRBJ2-5
CASSSSGRAHEQYF TGTGCCAGCAGTTCTAGCGGGAGGGCCCACGAGCAGTACTTC TRBV2 TRBD2 - TRBJ2-7
CASGLGYNYGYTF TGCGCCAGCGGTCTGGGATACAACTATGGCTACACCTTC TRBV5-1 - - TRBJ1-2
CASRYRTGGNEQFF TGTGCCAGCAGATACCGGACAGGGGGCAATGAGCAGTTCTTC TRBV5-4 TRBD1 - TRBJ2-1
CASSEAHVANEQFF TGTGCCAGCAGTGAAGCACACGTCGCCAATGAGCAGTTCTTC TRBV6-1 - few TRBJ2-1
CASSLIGLNTEAFF TGTGCCAGCAGCTTAATAGGGCTGAACACTGAAGCTTTCTTT TRBV7-9 - - TRBJ1-1
CASSLGRQTYEQYF TGCGCCAGCAGCTTGGGTCGGCAGACCTACGAGCAGTACTTC TRBV5-1 - - TRBJ2-7